This TCR beta chain was identified during a study of identical twins. In the case of this clonotype: The junction differs from germline at one of its ends, possibly a read error.

A single record per CDR3 protein comes from TCRdb applying MiXCR to the 5' RACE reads. The table includes about 470,000 distinct CDR3 sequences, less than 25% detected once. The CDR3 spans 14 residues. Germline loops: CDR1 DFQATT, CDR2 SNEGSKA (reference sequence). These data also featured in a second study, about T cells expressing NK-cell markers. From that report: Four donors showed these clonotypes also leading the CD3+CD56-NKG2C+ fraction.

Sequencing was done on a sample of CD4+ T cells sorted from blood. The receptor comes from a woman under 30 in good health. The chain has TRBV20-1 and TRBJ2-7; 8 bases align to TRBD1. The CDR3 DNA reads as TGCTGTGCTAGAAGGGACAGGCCACCCTACGAGCAGTACTTC. Residues: CCARRDRPPYEQYF.